This TCR beta chain was sequenced in a study of CD8+ T cells in alopecia areata. Study-level background: Treatment of the treated patients consisted of oral tofacitinib, 5 to 10 mg twice daily.

Investigators isolated RNA and reverse transcribed it into cDNA to act as the sequencing template. Produced via immunoSEQ multiplex PCR; TCRdb's table is partial and in-frame only. This table holds roughly 110,000 clones, around three fifths found once. Stated treatment: oral pan-JAK inhibitor, 5-10 mg twice daily. Punch biopsies of lesional scalp, plus peripheral blood, were taken from alopecia areata patients. This clone turned up a few times. V shed 5 bases and J shed 2 bases, with 16 bases lying between them. The CDR3 length is 17 residues. The germline gives CDR1 LNHDA, CDR2 SQIVND (reference sequence).

The chain recombines TRBV19 with TRBJ2-6, with D unresolved. The clonotype was recovered from a human donor with alopecia areata. The sequences come from CD4+ T cells sorted from blood, collected at week 24, from a patient treated with tofacitinib. The DNA for the CDR3 is TGTGCCAGTAGTCCACCTTTTCCTCGTCCTGGGGCCAACGTCCTGACTTTC. Its translation is CASSPPFPRPGANVLTF.